This TCR beta chain was recorded in a study of OX40 agonist ivuxolimab in advanced cancers. V lost 0 bases, J lost 10 bases, and 4 bases stayed unmatched. Per germline, CDR1 SGHRS and CDR2 YFSETQ. The CDR3 has 14 residues. Repertoires were generated with immunoSEQ multiplex PCR, while TCRdb's copy carries only in-frame clones and drops some. The sample yields about 82,000 clones, about nine tenths seen once. For this clone: What it binds is not known.

The study, taken as a whole, reports: There were, on average, more expanded clones in CD8+ T cells than in CD4+. In the expanded peripheral T cells, antigen specificity was never determined.

The source material was CD4+ or CD8+ T cells sorted from blood, sampled in a trial of the OX40 agonist ivuxolimab. V and J are TRBV5-1 and TRBJ2-5, with 12 bases fitting TRBD2. This receptor was taken from an adult with an advanced solid tumor such as melanoma, head and neck, liver or kidney cancer. CDR3 coding DNA: TGCGCCAGCAGCTTGGGACTAGCGGGAGAGGGCCAGTACTTC. This codes for CASSLGLAGEGQYF.